These 7 T cell receptor beta chains were sequenced from one sample in a study of graft-versus-host responses after intestinal transplantation (TCRdb year 2021). Library construction relied on the immunoSEQ multiplex PCR assay. Held by TCRdb, this immuneACCESS table contains in-frame sequences only and omits some clones. Under half of the omission traces to an unresolved V gene where checked; the cause of the rest is unknown. This sample gives just over 95,000 clones in total; 80% to 95% of them show up just once. The ten largest clones capture around 0.15% of the sample. According to the study, the label for this sample's time point signals: cells obtained before transplantation from donor or recipient. For these TCRs, the target antigens are not known. The starting material was unstimulated CD4+ T cells sorted from spleen or lymph node cells, obtained before intestinal transplant. These receptors all come from a human donor who received an intestinal transplant.

The rearrangement joins TRBV2 to TRBJ1-3, with 7 bases matching TRBD1. Germline CDR1 SNHLY, CDR2 FYNNEI. The CDR3 consists of 14 residues. The ends lost 6 bases at V and 2 bases at J; junction bases unmatched: 4. CDR3 in amino acids: CASSGQGAGNTIYF. The CDR3 nucleotides are TGTGCCAGCAGCGGCCAGGGGGCTGGAAACACCATATATTTT.

This chain links TRBV6-6 with TRBJ1-5; D may be TRBD1 (6 bases). Germline assignment: CDR1 MNHNY and CDR2 SVGAGI (reference sequence). The CDR3 runs 14 residues. V lost 7 bases, J lost 0 bases, and 10 bases lay in between. The CDR3 spells CASTAGDSNQPQHF. CDR3 sequence (DNA): TGTGCCAGCACCGCAGGGGATAGCAATCAGCCCCAGCATTTT.

This sequence joins TRBV25-1 and TRBJ1-4; 10 nucleotides match TRBD1. J was trimmed by 8 bases and V by 2 bases; bases with no gene match: 5. Germline V gene lookup returns CDR1 MGHDK and CDR2 SYGVNS. The CDR3 has 15 residues. CDR3: CASSEPTGGWEKLFF. The CDR3 DNA follows: TGTGCCAGCAGTGAACCGACAGGGGGCTGGGAAAAACTGTTTTTT.

The chain couples TRBV4-2 to TRBJ1-2; the D gene is possibly TRBD1 (6 bases). In germline, CDR1 is LGHNA, CDR2 YNFKEQ. Deletions cut 1 base from V and 2 bases from J, with 20 bases between. This CDR3 has 18 amino acids. In DNA, the CDR3 is TGTGCCAGCAGCCAAGCGATAGGGTACAGGGCCTCGAACTATGGCTACACCTTC. Its translation: CASSQAIGYRASNYGYTF.

The chain combines TRBV19 with TRBJ2-1; a possible D gene is TRBD1 (6 bases). The V gene lost 7 bases and the J gene lost 6 bases, with 19 bases spanning the gap. The CDR3 extends over 15 amino acids. CDR1 and CDR2 (germline): LNHDA, SQIVND (reference sequence). Here the CDR3 reads CASIAGTGLANEQFF. CDR3 in DNA: TGTGCCAGTATTGCCGGAACAGGGTTAGCCAATGAGCAGTTCTTC.

This clone showed up just once. V is TRBV19 and J is TRBJ2-2, with TRBD1 matching 8 bases. The CDR3 totals 15 residues. In germline, CDR1 is LNHDA, CDR2 SQIVND (reference sequence). J lost 3 bases, V lost 3 bases, and 3 bases had no gene match. The CDR3 loop is CASSMRDRYTGELFF. The CDR3 DNA sequence: TGTGCCAGTAGTATGCGGGACAGGTACACCGGGGAGCTGTTTTTT.

This clone showed up just once. The gene calls are TRBV6-1 and TRBJ1-6; possible D gene TRBD1, 5 bases. V was shortened by 2 bases and J by 6 bases, with 23 bases between the two germline ends. This CDR3 is 19 amino acids long. Germline V gene lookup returns CDR1 MNHNS and CDR2 SASEGT. For the CDR3, the DNA is TGTGCCAGCAGTGAAATGGTAGGGGCGGACACCAGAATTAATTCACCCCTCCACTTT. Translating gives CASSEMVGADTRINSPLHF.